What follows are 25 T cell receptor beta chains derived from one specimen sequenced in a study of T cell repertoires in cytomegalovirus infection. TCRdb fed the reads into MiXCR, producing one record per CDR3 protein. The data show about 260,000 distinct CDR3 sequences, over 8% seen once. Sequencing was performed on PBMCs. All receptors derive from a human donor in good health (CMV status not recorded). Some clones in this sample may be carry-over from other donors' samples.

The chain uses TRBV15 and TRBJ2-5; no clear D. The V and J ends lost 0 bases and 8 bases respectively, with 13 bases between them. Germline CDR1 reads LNHNV; CDR2 reads YYDKDF (reference sequence). This CDR3 spans 14 amino acids. The CDR3 protein is CATSREPLFKTQYF. The DNA of the CDR3 is TGTGCCACCAGCAGAGAGCCCTTGTTCAAAACCCAGTACTTC.

In this sample, this clonotype turned up many times. The chain couples TRBV14 to TRBJ1-1; D possibly corresponds to TRBD1 (6 bases). V was pared by 1 base and J by 1 base, with 13 bases between. Per the germline V gene, CDR1 is SGHDN and CDR2 is FVKESK. CDR3 length: 16 residues. CDR3 sequence: CASSQGWGHQNTEAFF. The CDR3 DNA reads as TGTGCCAGCAGCCAAGGGTGGGGGCACCAGAACACTGAAGCTTTCTTT.

This clonotype has a handful of counts. The gene calls are TRBV6-2 or TRBV6-3 and TRBJ1-5; a weak D match, TRBD1 (6 bases). The CDR3 totals 15 residues. Germline assignment: CDR1 MNHEY and CDR2 SVGEGT. V gave up 0 bases and J gave up 3 bases, with 9 bases separating them. In nucleotides, the CDR3 is TGTGCCAGCAGTTACTCGACAGGACTCAATCAGCCCCAGCATTTT. It codes for CASSYSTGLNQPQHF.

The sample holds many counts of this clonotype. The chain combines TRBV7-2 with TRBJ2-5; 11 positions match TRBD2. There are 16 residues in the CDR3. Germline V gene lookup returns CDR1 SGHTA and CDR2 FQGNSA. Losses at the gene ends were 5 bases for V and 2 bases for J; bases not matched to a gene: 7. In DNA form, the CDR3 reads TGTGCCAGCAGCGTTAGCGGGGGGGCTGGGCAAGAGACCCAGTACTTC. Translated, it gives CASSVSGGAGQETQYF.

This clonotype occurred a few times. V gene TRBV20-1 combines with J gene TRBJ1-3; D is undetermined. There are 12 residues in the CDR3. Germline CDR1 is DFQATT and CDR2 is SNEGSKA (reference sequence). V lost 1 base and J lost 4, with 5 bases in between. The CDR3 region has the DNA TGCAGTGCTAGAGGACGGGGAAACACCATATATTTT. Its translation is CSARGRGNTIYF.

This clonotype was seen many times. The rearrangement links TRBV4-2 to TRBJ1-5; weak D call: TRBD1 (5 bases). V was shortened by 3 bases and J by 5 bases, with 11 bases between the two germline ends. The CDR3 consists of 14 residues. Germline CDR1 LGHNA, CDR2 YNFKEQ. CDR3 sequence: CASSQAGGDQPQHF. The DNA for the CDR3 is TGTGCCAGCAGCCAGGCGGGGGGAGATCAGCCCCAGCATTTT.

This clonotype was observed many times. The chain employs TRBV28 and TRBJ1-1; a possible D gene is TRBD1 (6 bases). The germline CDR1 and CDR2 sequences are MDHEN and SYDVKM. There are 14 residues in the CDR3. V was pared by 6 bases and J by 1 base, with 12 bases between. The CDR3 DNA is TGTGCCAGCAGCGAAACAGGGCAGAACACTGAAGCTTTCTTT. This encodes CASSETGQNTEAFF.

This clonotype came up once. This sequence joins TRBV4-2 and TRBJ1-2, with 7 bases aligning to TRBD1. CDR3 size: 16 residues. The germline CDR1 and CDR2 sequences are LGHNA and YNFKEQ. The junction had 5 bases not matched to a gene; V was cut back by 0 bases and J by 1 base. The CDR3 nucleotides are TGTGCCAGCAGCCAAGAGCACAGGGGCTATAACTATGGCTACACCTTC. The encoded protein is CASSQEHRGYNYGYTF.

In this sample, this clonotype turned up many times. V gene TRBV7-2 combines with J gene TRBJ2-2, with 12 bases lining up with TRBD1. The CDR3 loop spans 17 amino acids. Germline CDR1 is SGHTA and CDR2 is FQGNSA. Trimming at V came to 4 bases and at J to 2 bases, leaving 5 bases not matched to a gene. Written as DNA, the CDR3 is TGTGCCAGCAGCTCCCCCGGGACAGGGGGCAACACCGGGGAGCTGTTTTTT. It is translated as CASSSPGTGGNTGELFF.

This clonotype was counted a few times. The chain employs TRBV5-1 and TRBJ2-1; D remains unclear. Germline-derived CDR1 and CDR2 are SGHRS and YFSETQ. The V and J ends lost 0 bases and 4 bases respectively, with 5 bases between them. The CDR3 is 13 amino acids. The DNA for the CDR3 is TGCGCCAGCAGCTTGGACCCGTACAATGAGCAGTTCTTC. Its protein is CASSLDPYNEQFF.

This clonotype was seen repeatedly, ten times or more. Here the CDR3 reads CSARPRASYNSPLHF. The DNA for the CDR3 is TGCAGTGCTAGACCCAGGGCGTCCTATAATTCACCCCTCCACTTT. The chain links TRBV20-1 to TRBJ1-6; a possible D gene is TRBD1 (5 bases). CDR1 is DFQATT, CDR2 SNEGSKA, per germline (reference sequence). CDR3 length equals 15 residues. V lost 2 bases to trimming and J lost 1 base, with 9 bases between them.

This clonotype was picked up a small number of times. The chain joins TRBV2 to TRBJ2-5, with TRBD2 matching over 9 bases. The CDR3 loop spans 15 amino acids. The ends lost 7 bases at V and 5 bases at J; junction bases unmatched: 11. Germline V gene lookup returns CDR1 SNHLY and CDR2 FYNNEI. CDR3 sequence (DNA): TGTGCCAGCAACCCGACTAGCGGCAAACGGGAGACCCAGTACTTC. Protein product: CASNPTSGKRETQYF.

This clonotype showed up many times. The chain employs TRBV7-2 and TRBJ1-5; no clear D gene. Deletions cut 3 bases from V and 5 bases from J, with 5 bases between. Germline V gene data show CDR1 as SGHTA and CDR2 as FQGNSA. CDR3 length equals 12 residues. The CDR3 DNA reads TGTGCCAGCAGCTTCGGGTATCAGCCCCAGCATTTT. Amino acid sequence: CASSFGYQPQHF.

This clonotype was detected ten times or more. This chain uses TRBV7-8 with TRBJ1-5, with a weak D call TRBD1 (5 bases). Deletions cut 4 bases from V and 6 bases from J, with 22 bases between. Looked up from germline, CDR1 is SGHVS and CDR2 is FQNEAQ. The CDR3 runs 17 residues. This CDR3 reads CASSSRADTRGFQPQHF. The CDR3 nucleotides are TGTGCCAGCAGCTCCAGGGCGGACACCCGAGGGTTTCAGCCCCAGCATTTT. Together with reference TRBV7-8 and TRBJ1-5, the CDR3 gives the full variable domain: GAGVSQSPRYKVAKRGQDVALRCDPISGHVSLFWYQQALGQGPEFLTYFQNEAQLDKSGLPSDRFFAERPEGSVSTLKIQRTQQEDSAVYLCASSSRADTRGFQPQHFGDGTRLSIL.

The table lists this clonotype with many counts. The chain recombines TRBV2 with TRBJ1-5; D is ambiguous. The CDR3 sequence is 13 residues long. Trimming shortened V by 10 bases and J by 1 base, and 11 bases separated the two germline ends. Germline CDR1 SNHLY, CDR2 FYNNEI. The CDR3 spells CATQVTSNQPQHF. Written as DNA, the CDR3 is TGTGCCACCCAGGTCACAAGCAATCAGCCCCAGCATTTT.

The count of this clonotype is one. The chain has TRBV20-1 and TRBJ2-3, with TRBD2 identical over 12 bases. V dropped 8 bases and J dropped 3; count of bases not matched to a gene: 15. The germline V gene encodes CDR1 DFQATT and CDR2 SNEGSKA (reference sequence). This CDR3 is built from 17 residues. CDR3: CSSFPGLAGRGTDTQYF. For the CDR3, the DNA is TGCAGTTCGTTCCCCGGACTAGCGGGAAGGGGGACAGATACGCAGTATTTT.

This clonotype was counted ten times or more. V gene TRBV20-1 combines with J gene TRBJ2-7; 7 bases map to TRBD2. The ends lost 0 bases at V and 3 bases at J; junction bases unmatched: 5. The CDR3 is 14 residues long. Germline loops: CDR1 DFQATT, CDR2 SNEGSKA (reference sequence). The CDR3 DNA reads TGCAGTGCTAGAGATTTCACGGGAGGCTACGAGCAGTACTTC. Amino acid sequence: CSARDFTGGYEQYF.

This clonotype was found many times. V and J are TRBV7-2 and TRBJ2-5; perhaps TRBD1 as D (5 bases). Germline V gene lookup returns CDR1 SGHTA and CDR2 FQGNSA. CDR3 size: 15 residues. Trimming stripped 2 bases from V and 4 bases from J, with 14 bases between. CDR3 in DNA: TGTGCCAGCAGCTTAAGTCATTCCCAGGGAGAGACCCAGTACTTC. Protein sequence: CASSLSHSQGETQYF.

This chain joins TRBV2 and TRBJ1-6; maybe TRBD1 (6 bases). The CDR3 spans 15 residues. The V end was cut by 7 bases, the J end by 14 bases, with 24 bases between. Looked up from germline, CDR1 is SNHLY and CDR2 is FYNNEI. CDR3 nucleotide sequence: TGTGCCAGCAAGGGGGTACAGGGCCCGAAAGGAACCCTCCACTTT. Its translation is CASKGVQGPKGTLHF. Filled out from reference TRBV2 and TRBJ1-6, the complete variable domain reads EPEVTQTPSHQVTQMGQEVILRCVPISNHLYFYWYRQILGQKVEFLVSFYNNEISEKSEIFDDQFSVERPDGSNFTLKIRSTKLEDSAMYFCASKGVQGPKGTLHFGNGTRLTVT.

Concerning this clonotype: Germline is not matched at one junction end, which may reflect a read error. This chain joins TRBV7-6 and TRBJ1-3, with D perhaps TRBD1 (5 bases). CDR1 and CDR2 (germline): SGHVS, FNYEAQ. The CDR3 consists of 16 residues. The CDR3 DNA follows: TGTGCCAACAGCTTAAGGGACTCGAGCTCTGGAAACACCATATATTTT. It translates to CANSLRDSSSGNTIYF.

This clonotype was counted a few times. This chain connects TRBV19 to TRBJ1-1; D is unclear. Trimming removed 5 bases from V and 1 base from J, with 14 bases in between. There are 15 residues in the CDR3. CDR1 and CDR2 from the germline V gene are LNHDA and SQIVND (reference sequence). The DNA for the CDR3 is TGTGCCAGTAGTGGCGGGCCACCCCGGAACACTGAAGCTTTCTTT. Residues: CASSGGPPRNTEAFF.

This clonotype was counted many times. The chain couples TRBV7-2 to TRBJ1-5, with D unclear. The CDR3 sequence is 14 residues long. Deletions cut 1 base from V and 1 base from J, with 5 bases between. Germline assignment: CDR1 SGHTA and CDR2 FQGNSA. CDR3 amino acids: CASSLVFSNQPQHF. CDR3 in DNA: TGTGCCAGCAGCTTAGTCTTCAGCAATCAGCCCCAGCATTTT.

This clonotype was recorded at least ten times. This sequence joins TRBV7-8 and TRBJ1-1; no clear D. This CDR3 comprises 16 residues. Trimming took off 5 bases at V and 0 bases at J, with 16 bases between the two ends. Germline V gene lookup returns CDR1 SGHVS and CDR2 FQNEAQ. CDR3 sequence reads: CASSPQIGRLNTEAFF. In nucleotides, the CDR3 is TGTGCCAGCAGCCCCCAAATAGGGCGGCTGAACACTGAAGCTTTCTTT.

J is TRBJ2-5 and V is TRBV7-9; 9 bases fit TRBD2. Trimming cost V 4 bases and J 9 bases; bases outside gene matches: 12. The CDR3 runs to 15 residues. Germline assignment: CDR1 SEHNR and CDR2 FQNEAQ (reference sequence). The CDR3 is CASSSHSGGLPAQYF. The CDR3 DNA sequence: TGTGCCAGCAGCTCCCATAGCGGGGGCCTCCCGGCCCAGTACTTC.

Ten or more counts support this clonotype. The chain recombines TRBV7-4 with TRBJ2-1; D possibly corresponds to TRBD2 (6 bases). The germline V gene encodes CDR1 SGHVT and CDR2 SQSDAQ. This CDR3 spans 19 amino acids. Trimming pared 3 bases from V and 0 bases from J, leaving 21 bases between. DNA of the CDR3: TGTGCCAGCAGCTTCCCCCAGCGGGTCGTAATGAGCTCCTACAATGAGCAGTTCTTC. It specifies CASSFPQRVVMSSYNEQFF.